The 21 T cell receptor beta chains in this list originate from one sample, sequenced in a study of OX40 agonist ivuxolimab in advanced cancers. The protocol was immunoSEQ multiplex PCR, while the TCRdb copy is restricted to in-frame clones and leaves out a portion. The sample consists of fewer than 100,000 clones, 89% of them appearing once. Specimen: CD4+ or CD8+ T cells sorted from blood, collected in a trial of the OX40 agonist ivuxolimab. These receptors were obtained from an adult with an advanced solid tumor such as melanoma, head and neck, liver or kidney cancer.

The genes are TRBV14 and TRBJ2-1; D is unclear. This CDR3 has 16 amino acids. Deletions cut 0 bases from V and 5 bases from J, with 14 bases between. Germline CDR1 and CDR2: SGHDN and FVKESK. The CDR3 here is CASSQEREATHNEQFF. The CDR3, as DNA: TGTGCCAGCAGCCAAGAGCGAGAAGCAACGCACAATGAGCAGTTCTTC.

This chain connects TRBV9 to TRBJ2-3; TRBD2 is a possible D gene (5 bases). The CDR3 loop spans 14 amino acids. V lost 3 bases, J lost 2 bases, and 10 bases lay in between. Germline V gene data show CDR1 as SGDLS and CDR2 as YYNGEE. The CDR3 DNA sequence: TGTGCCAGCAGCGAGGGAGCCTCCACAGATACGCAGTATTTT. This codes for CASSEGASTDTQYF.

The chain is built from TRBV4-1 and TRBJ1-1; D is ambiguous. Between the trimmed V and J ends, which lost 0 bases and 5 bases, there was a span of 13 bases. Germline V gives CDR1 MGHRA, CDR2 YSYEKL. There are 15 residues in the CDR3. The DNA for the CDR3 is TGCGCCAGCAGCCAAGAGTTCTCCCGGGGAACTGAAGCTTTCTTT. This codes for CASSQEFSRGTEAFF.

The CDR3 spells CASSTRGGQTQYF. Here the CDR3 DNA reads TGTGCCAGTAGTACCCGAGGGGGCCAGACCCAGTACTTC. The chain has TRBV19 and TRBJ2-5, with 7 bases that match TRBD1. CDR3 length: 13 amino acids. CDR1 LNHDA and CDR2 SQIVND come from the germline V gene (reference sequence). V gave up 4 bases and J gave up 6 bases; unmatched junction bases: 5.

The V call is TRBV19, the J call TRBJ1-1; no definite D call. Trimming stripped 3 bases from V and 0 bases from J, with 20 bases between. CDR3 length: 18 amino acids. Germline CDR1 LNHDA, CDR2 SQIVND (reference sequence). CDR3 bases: TGTGCCAGTAGTATGTATCCGGTCTTCGATAGTATGAACACTGAAGCTTTCTTT. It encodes CASSMYPVFDSMNTEAFF.

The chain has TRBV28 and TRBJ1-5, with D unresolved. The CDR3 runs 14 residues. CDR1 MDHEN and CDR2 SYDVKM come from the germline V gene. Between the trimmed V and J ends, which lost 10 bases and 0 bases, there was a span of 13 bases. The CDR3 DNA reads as TGTGCCATACTAGGCGGGTATAGCAATCAGCCCCAGCATTTT. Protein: CAILGGYSNQPQHF.

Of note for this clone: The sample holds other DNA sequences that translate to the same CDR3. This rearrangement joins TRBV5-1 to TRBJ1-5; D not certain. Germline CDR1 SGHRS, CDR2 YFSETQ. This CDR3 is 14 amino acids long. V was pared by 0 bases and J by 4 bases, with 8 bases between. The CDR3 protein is CASSLDGFNQPQHF. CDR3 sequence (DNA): TGCGCCAGCAGCTTGGACGGCTTTAATCAGCCCCAGCATTTT.

The CDR3 nucleotides read TGTGCCAGCAGTGAAGAGGGGGGTTTGAACACTGAAGCTTTCTTT. Protein sequence: CASSEEGGLNTEAFF. The rearrangement uses TRBV2 and TRBJ1-1, with a tentative D call TRBD1 (6 bases). Germline lookup yields CDR1 SNHLY and CDR2 FYNNEI. The CDR3 consists of 15 residues. V was cut by 1 base and J by 0 bases, with 9 bases left in between.

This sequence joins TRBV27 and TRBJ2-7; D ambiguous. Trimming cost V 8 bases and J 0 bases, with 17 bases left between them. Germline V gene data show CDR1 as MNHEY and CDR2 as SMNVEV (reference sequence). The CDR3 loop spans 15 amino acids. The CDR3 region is CASPRSVFSSYEQYV. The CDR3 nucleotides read TGTGCCAGCCCTCGCTCGGTCTTTAGCTCCTACGAGCAGTACGTC.

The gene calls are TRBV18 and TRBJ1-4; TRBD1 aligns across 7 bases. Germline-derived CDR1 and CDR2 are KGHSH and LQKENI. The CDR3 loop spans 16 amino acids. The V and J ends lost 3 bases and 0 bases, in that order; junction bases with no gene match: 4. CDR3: CASSPGQYSTNEKLFF. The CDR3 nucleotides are TGTGCCAGCTCACCGGGACAGTACTCAACTAATGAAAAACTGTTTTTT.

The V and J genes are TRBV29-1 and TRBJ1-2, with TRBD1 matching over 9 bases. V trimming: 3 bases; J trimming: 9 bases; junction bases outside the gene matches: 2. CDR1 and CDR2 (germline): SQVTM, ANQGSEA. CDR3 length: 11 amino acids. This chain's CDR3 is CSVEGQGRYTF. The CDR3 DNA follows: TGCAGCGTTGAGGGACAGGGTCGCTACACCTTC.

DNA of the CDR3: TGTGCCAGCAGCATAAGCTATAATTCACCCCTCCACTTT. Its protein product is CASSISYNSPLHF. The rearrangement uses TRBV7-9 and TRBJ1-6; no clear D. Germline V CDR1 and CDR2: SEHNR, FQNEAQ (reference sequence). Trimming cost V 5 bases and J 3 bases, with 5 bases left between them. The CDR3 is 13 amino acids.

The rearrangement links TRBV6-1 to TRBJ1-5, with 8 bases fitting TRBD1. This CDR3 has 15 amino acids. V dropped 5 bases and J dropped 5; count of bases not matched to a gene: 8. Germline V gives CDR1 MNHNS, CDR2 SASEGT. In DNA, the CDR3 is TGTGCCAGCAGTCCGGGGGGACAGGTATATCAGCCCCAGCATTTT. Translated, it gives CASSPGGQVYQPQHF.

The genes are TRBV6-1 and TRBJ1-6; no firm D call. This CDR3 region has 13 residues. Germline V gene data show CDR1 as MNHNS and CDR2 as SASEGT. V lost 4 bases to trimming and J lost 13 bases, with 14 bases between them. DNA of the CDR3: TGTGCCAGCAGTGTGGACCGAGGATCCCCCCTCCACTTT. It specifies CASSVDRGSPLHF.

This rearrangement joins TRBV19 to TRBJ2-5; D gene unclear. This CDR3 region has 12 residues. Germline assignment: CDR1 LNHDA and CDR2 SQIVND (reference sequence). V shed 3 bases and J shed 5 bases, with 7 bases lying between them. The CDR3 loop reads CASSILGETQYF. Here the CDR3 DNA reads TGTGCCAGTAGTATCCTTGGCGAGACCCAGTACTTC.

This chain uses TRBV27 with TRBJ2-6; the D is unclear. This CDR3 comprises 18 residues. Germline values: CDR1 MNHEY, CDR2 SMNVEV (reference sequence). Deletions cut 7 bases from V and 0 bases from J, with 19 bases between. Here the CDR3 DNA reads TGTGCCAGCAACCCTTACCCCTCGTTAGTCTCTGGGGCCAACGTCCTGACTTTC. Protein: CASNPYPSLVSGANVLTF. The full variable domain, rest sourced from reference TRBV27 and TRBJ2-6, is EAQVTQNPRYLITVTGKKLTVTCSQNMNHEYMSWYRQDPGLGLRQIYYSMNVEVTDKGDVPEGYKVSRKEKRNFPLILESPSPNQTSLYFCASNPYPSLVSGANVLTFGAGSRLTVL.

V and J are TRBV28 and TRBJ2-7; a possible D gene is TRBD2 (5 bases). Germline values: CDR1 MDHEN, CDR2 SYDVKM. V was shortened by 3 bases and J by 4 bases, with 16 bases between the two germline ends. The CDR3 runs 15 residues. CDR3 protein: CASSFGPGVGYEQYV. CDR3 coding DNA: TGTGCCAGCAGTTTTGGTCCCGGGGTAGGTTACGAGCAGTACGTC.

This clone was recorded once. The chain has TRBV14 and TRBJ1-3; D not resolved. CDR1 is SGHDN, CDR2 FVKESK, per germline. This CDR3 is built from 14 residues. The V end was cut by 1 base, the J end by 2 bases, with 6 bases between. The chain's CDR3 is CASSQVVAGNTIYF. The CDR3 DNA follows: TGTGCCAGCAGCCAAGTGGTCGCTGGAAACACCATATATTTT.

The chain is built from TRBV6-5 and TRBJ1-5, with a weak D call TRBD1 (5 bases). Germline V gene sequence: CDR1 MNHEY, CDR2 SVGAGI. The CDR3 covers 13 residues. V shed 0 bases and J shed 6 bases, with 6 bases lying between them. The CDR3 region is CASSYSRGQPQHF. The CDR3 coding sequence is TGTGCCAGCAGTTACTCGAGGGGTCAGCCCCAGCATTTT.

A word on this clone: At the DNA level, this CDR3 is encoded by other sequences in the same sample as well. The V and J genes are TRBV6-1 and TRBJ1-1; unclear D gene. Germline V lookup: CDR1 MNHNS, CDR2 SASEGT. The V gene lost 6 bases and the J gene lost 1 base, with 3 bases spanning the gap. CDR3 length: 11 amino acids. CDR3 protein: CASRANTEAFF. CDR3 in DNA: TGTGCCAGCAGAGCGAACACTGAAGCTTTCTTT.

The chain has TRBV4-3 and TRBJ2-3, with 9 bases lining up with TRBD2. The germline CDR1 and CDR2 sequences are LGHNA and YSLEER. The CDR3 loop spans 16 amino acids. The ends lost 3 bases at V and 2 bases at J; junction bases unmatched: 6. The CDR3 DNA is TGCGCCAGCAGCCAGCTAGCGGGGAACCCCACAGATACGCAGTATTTT. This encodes CASSQLAGNPTDTQYF.